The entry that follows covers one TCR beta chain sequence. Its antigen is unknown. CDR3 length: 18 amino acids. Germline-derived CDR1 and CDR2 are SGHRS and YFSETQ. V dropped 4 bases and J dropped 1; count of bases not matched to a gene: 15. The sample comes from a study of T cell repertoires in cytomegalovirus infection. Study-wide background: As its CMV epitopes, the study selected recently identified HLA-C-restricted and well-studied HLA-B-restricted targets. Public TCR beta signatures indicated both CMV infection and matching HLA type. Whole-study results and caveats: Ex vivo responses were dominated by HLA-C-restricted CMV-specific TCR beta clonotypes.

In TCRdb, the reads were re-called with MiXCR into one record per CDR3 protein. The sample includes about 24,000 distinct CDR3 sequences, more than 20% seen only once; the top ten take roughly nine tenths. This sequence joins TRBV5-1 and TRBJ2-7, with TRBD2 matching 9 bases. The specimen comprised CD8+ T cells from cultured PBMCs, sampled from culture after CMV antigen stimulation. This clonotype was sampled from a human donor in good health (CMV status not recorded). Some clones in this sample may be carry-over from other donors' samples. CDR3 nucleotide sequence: TGCGCCAGCAGCCGACTGCCGGGACTAGCTCGGGAATCCTACGAGCAGTACTTC. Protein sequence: CASSRLPGLARESYEQYF.